The entry below gives a single T cell receptor (beta chain) sequence along with its context. Its antigen remains unidentified. PCR involved 60 Vbeta and 13 Jbeta primers. Sequenced by immunoSEQ multiplex PCR; TCRdb stores in-frame clones only, minus some. The sample shows over 120,000 clones, around 82% of them seen only once. The data are from a study of cytomegalovirus exposure and HLA in healthy donors. Whole-study findings and limits: In vitro, a few CMV-associated chains proved specific for CMV antigens.

CDR1 and CDR2 (germline): SGHNT, YYREEE (reference sequence). V dropped 1 base and J dropped 8; count of bases not matched to a gene: 3. This CDR3 is built from 13 residues. The V and J genes are TRBV5-4 and TRBJ2-1; 7 bases map to TRBD1. Material for sequencing was PBMCs. This receptor was taken from a man between 50 and 59 years old in good health and CMV-seronegative. The CDR3 region is CASSLQGGHEQFF. CDR3 nucleotide sequence: TGTGCCAGCAGCTTGCAAGGGGGCCATGAGCAGTTCTTC.